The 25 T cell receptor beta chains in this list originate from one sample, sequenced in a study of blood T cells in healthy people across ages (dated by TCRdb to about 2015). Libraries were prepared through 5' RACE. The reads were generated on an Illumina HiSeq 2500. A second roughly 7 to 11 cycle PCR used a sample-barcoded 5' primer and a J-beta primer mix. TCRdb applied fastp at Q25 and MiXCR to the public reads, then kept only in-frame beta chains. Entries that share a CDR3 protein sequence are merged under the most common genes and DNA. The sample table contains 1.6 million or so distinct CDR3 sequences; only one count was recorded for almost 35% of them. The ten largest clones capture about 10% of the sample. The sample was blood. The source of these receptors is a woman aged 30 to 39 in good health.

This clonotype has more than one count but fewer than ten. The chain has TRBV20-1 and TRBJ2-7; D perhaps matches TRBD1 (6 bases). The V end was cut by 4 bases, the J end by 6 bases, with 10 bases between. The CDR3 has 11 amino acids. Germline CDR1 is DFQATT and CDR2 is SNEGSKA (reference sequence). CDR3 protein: CSATYRAEQYF. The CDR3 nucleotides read TGCAGTGCTACCTACAGGGCCGAGCAGTACTTC.

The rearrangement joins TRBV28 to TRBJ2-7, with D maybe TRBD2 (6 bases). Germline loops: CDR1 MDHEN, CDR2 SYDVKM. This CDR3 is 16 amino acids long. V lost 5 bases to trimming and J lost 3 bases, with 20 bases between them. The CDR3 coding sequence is TGTGCCAGCAGTCCCCGGGGAGGAAGACAGAGCTACGAGCAGTACTTC. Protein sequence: CASSPRGGRQSYEQYF.

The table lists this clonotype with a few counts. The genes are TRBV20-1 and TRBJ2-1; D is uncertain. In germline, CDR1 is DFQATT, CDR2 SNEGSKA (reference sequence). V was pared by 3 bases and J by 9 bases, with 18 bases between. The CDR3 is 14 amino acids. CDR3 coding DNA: TGCAGTGCTAGTGGTACGTTCGGGTATAGTGAGCAGTTCTTC. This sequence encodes CSASGTFGYSEQFF.

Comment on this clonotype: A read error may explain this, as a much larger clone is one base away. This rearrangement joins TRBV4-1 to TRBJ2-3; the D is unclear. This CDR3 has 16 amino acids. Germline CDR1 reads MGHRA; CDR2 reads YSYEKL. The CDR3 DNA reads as TGCGCCAGCGGCCAACCCACAGATGCATTCCGCGATACGCAGTATTTT. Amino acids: CASGQPTDAFRDTQYF.

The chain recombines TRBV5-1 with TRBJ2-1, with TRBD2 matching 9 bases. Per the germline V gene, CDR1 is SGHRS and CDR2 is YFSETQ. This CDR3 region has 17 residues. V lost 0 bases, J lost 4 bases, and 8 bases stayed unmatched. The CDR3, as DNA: TGCGCCAGCAGCTTGGGACGGGCGGGGGGGCCTTACAATGAGCAGTTCTTC. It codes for CASSLGRAGGPYNEQFF.

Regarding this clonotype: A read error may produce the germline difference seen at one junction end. CDR3 coding DNA: TGTGCCGGCAGCCTACCCAGTCCGAACTCTAAGGACCTCTATGGCTACACCTTC. Residues: CAGSLPSPNSKDLYGYTF. The chain employs TRBV4-2 and TRBJ1-2; D remains ambiguous. In germline, CDR1 is LGHNA, CDR2 YNFKEQ. There are 18 residues in the CDR3.

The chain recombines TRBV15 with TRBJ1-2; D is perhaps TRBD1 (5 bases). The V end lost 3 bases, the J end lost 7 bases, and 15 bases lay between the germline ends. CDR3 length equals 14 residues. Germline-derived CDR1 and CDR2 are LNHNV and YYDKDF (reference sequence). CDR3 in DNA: TGTGCCACCAGCAGGGTACAGGATAGCGGTGGCTACACCTTC. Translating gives CATSRVQDSGGYTF.

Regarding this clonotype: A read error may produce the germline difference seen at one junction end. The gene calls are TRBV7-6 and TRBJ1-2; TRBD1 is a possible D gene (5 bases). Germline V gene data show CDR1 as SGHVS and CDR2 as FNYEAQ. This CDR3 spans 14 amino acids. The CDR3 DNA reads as TGTGCCAGCAGCCCAACCGCCGGGGCCTATGGCTGCACCTTC. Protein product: CASSPTAGAYGCTF.

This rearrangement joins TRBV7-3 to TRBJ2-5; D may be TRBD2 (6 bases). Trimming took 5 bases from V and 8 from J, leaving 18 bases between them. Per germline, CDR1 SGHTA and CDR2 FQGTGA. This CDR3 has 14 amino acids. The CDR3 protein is CASSPSTSVGTQYF. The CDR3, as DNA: TGTGCCAGCAGCCCATCGACTAGTGTAGGAACCCAGTACTTC.

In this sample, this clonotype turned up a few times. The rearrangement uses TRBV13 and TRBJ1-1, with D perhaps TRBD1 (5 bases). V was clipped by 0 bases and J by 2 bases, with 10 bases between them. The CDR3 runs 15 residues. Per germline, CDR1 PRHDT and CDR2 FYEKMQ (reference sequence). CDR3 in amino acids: CASSLGTVGNTEAFF. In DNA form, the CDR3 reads TGTGCCAGCAGCTTAGGGACAGTCGGTAACACTGAAGCTTTCTTT.

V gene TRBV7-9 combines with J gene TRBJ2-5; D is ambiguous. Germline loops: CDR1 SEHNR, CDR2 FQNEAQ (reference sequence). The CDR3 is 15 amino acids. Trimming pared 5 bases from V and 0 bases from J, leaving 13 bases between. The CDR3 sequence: CASSADGTYQETQYF. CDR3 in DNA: TGTGCCAGCAGCGCGGACGGCACGTACCAAGAGACCCAGTACTTC.

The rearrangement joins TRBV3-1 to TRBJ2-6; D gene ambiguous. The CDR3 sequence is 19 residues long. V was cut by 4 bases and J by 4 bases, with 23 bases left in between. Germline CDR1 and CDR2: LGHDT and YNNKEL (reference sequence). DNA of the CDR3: TGTGCCAGCAGCCGGTACGTCGGACCAAGGGTACCGGGGGCCAACGTCCTGACTTTC. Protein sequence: CASSRYVGPRVPGANVLTF.

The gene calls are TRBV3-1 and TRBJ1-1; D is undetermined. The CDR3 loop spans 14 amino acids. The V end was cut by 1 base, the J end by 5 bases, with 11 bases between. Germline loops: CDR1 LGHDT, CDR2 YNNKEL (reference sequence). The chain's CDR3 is CASSQGGLVTEAFF. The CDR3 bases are TGTGCCAGCAGCCAAGGAGGATTGGTGACTGAAGCTTTCTTT.

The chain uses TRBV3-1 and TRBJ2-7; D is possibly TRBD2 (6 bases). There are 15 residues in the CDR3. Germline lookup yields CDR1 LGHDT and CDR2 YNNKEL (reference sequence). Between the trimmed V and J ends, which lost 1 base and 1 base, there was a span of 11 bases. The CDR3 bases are TGTGCCAGCAGCCAAGCCGGGACTCGTTCCTACGAGCAGTACTTC. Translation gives CASSQAGTRSYEQYF.

The chain's CDR3 is CASRYNDEQYF. CDR3 nucleotide sequence: TGTGCCAGCAGGTATAACGACGAGCAGTACTTC. The chain is built from TRBV6-6 and TRBJ2-5; D unclear. With the DNA end fitting TRBJ2-7 better, the J assignment may be wrong. CDR3 length equals 11 residues. Germline V gene sequence: CDR1 MNHNY, CDR2 SVGAGI (reference sequence).

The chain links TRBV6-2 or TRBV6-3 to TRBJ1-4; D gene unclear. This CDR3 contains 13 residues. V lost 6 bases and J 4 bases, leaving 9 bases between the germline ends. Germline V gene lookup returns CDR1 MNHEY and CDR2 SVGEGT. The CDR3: CASSRAFNEKLFF. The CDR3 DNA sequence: TGTGCCAGCAGCCGGGCCTTTAATGAAAAACTGTTTTTT.

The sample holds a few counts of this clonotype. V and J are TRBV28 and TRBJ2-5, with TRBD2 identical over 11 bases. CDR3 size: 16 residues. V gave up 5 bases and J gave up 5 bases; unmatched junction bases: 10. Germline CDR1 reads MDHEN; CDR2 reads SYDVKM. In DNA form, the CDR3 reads TGTGCCAGCAGTCACAGACTAGCGGGATGGTACGAGACCCAGTACTTC. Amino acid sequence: CASSHRLAGWYETQYF.

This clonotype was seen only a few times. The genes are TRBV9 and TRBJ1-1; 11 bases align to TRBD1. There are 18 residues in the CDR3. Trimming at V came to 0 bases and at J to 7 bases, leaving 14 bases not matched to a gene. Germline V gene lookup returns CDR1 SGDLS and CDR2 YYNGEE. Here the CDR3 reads CASSVGGGSGQGGREAFF. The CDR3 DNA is TGTGCCAGCAGCGTAGGCGGAGGATCGGGACAGGGGGGCCGTGAAGCTTTCTTT. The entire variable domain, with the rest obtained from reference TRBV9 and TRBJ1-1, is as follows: DSGVTQTPKHLITATGQRVTLRCSPRSGDLSVYWYQQSLDQGLQFLIQYYNGEERAKGNILERFSAQQFPDLHSELNLSSLELGDSALYFCASSVGGGSGQGGREAFFGQGTRLTVV.

CDR3 nucleotide sequence: TGCGCCAGCAGCCCCTACCCGGACAGGGGCCACGAGCAGTACTTC. This codes for CASSPYPDRGHEQYF. V usage is TRBV5-1 and J usage is TRBJ2-7; TRBD1 matches 9 bases. CDR3 length: 15 amino acids. Germline CDR1 is SGHRS and CDR2 is YFSETQ. V was pared by 4 bases and J by 5 bases, with 10 bases of the junction left unmatched.

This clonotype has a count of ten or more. The CDR3 sequence: CASSPQGDGTSAGNEQFF. CDR3 nucleotides: TGTGCCAGCAGCCCCCAAGGGGACGGGACTAGCGCCGGCAATGAGCAGTTCTTC. This chain joins TRBV7-8 and TRBJ2-1; 10 nucleotides line up with TRBD2. The CDR3 length is 18 residues. With V trimmed by 5 bases and J by 6 bases, 16 bases remained unmatched. CDR1 and CDR2 (germline): SGHVS, FQNEAQ. Using reference TRBV7-8 and TRBJ2-1 for the parts outside the CDR3, the full variable domain is GAGVSQSPRYKVAKRGQDVALRCDPISGHVSLFWYQQALGQGPEFLTYFQNEAQLDKSGLPSDRFFAERPEGSVSTLKIQRTQQEDSAVYLCASSPQGDGTSAGNEQFFGPGTRLTVL.

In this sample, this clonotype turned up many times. The CDR3 nucleotides read TGTGCCAGCAGTTTGAGACTCTACGAGCAGTACTTC. Its translation: CASSLRLYEQYF. V usage is TRBV28 and J usage is TRBJ2-7; D gene uncertain. Germline CDR1 is MDHEN and CDR2 is SYDVKM. The CDR3 is 12 residues long. V lost 3 bases to trimming and J lost 3 bases, with 6 bases between them.

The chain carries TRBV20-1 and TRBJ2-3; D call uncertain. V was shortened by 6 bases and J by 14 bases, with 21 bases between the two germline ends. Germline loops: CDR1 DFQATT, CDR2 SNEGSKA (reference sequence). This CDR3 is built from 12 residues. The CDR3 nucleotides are TGCAGTGCCAGGCTCGGGCAGGCGCTCCGGTATTTT. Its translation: CSARLGQALRYF.

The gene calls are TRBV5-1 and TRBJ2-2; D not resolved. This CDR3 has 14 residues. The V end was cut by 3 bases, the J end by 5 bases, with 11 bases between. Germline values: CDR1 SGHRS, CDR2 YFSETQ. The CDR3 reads CASSSDFSTGELFF. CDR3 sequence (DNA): TGCGCCAGCAGCTCCGACTTTTCGACCGGGGAGCTGTTTTTT. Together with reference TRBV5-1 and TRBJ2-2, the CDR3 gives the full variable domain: KAGVTQTPRYLIKTRGQQVTLSCSPISGHRSVSWYQQTPGQGLQFLFEYFSETQRNKGNFPGRFSGRQFSNSRSEMNVSTLELGDSALYLCASSSDFSTGELFFGEGSRLTVL.

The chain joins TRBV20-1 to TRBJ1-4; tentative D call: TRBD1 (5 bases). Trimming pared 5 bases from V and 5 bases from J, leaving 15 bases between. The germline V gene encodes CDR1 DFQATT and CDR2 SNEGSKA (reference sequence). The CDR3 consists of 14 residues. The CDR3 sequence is CSAVKGTENEKLFF. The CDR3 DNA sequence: TGCAGTGCTGTCAAGGGGACTGAAAATGAAAAACTGTTTTTT.

CDR3 nucleotides: TGTGCCGTTACTAGCGGAACTGAGCAGTTCTTC. Amino acid sequence: CAVTSGTEQFF. V usage is TRBV2 and J usage is TRBJ2-1; 8 bases are a match to TRBD2. V dropped 11 bases and J dropped 9; count of bases not matched to a gene: 6. Germline values: CDR1 SNHLY, CDR2 FYNNEI. The length of the CDR3 is 11 residues.